The 15 T cell receptor beta chains below come from one sample, sequenced in a study of blood T cell repertoires in COVID-19. Clones were sequenced by immunoSEQ multiplex PCR, and TCRdb holds only the in-frame ones, with some missing. This sample yields 50,000 or so clones, of which approximately 84% are seen a single time; 15% to 20% belongs to the top ten. Input material: peripheral blood. The receptors originated from a human donor with active COVID-19. The donor label of this sample is uncertain.

V is TRBV20-1 and J is TRBJ2-3, with 8 positions matching TRBD2. Losses at the gene ends were 3 bases for V and 5 bases for J; bases not matched to a gene: 10. The germline V gene encodes CDR1 DFQATT and CDR2 SNEGSKA (reference sequence). The CDR3 length is 15 residues. CDR3 protein: CSASTFGGGVDTQYF. CDR3 in DNA: TGCAGTGCTAGTACATTCGGGGGGGGCGTAGATACGCAGTATTTT.

The V and J genes are TRBV9 and TRBJ2-7, with 7 bases that match TRBD1. Germline V gives CDR1 SGDLS, CDR2 YYNGEE. J was trimmed by 6 bases and V by 0 bases; bases with no gene match: 18. This CDR3 region has 18 residues. The CDR3, as DNA: TGTGCCAGCAGCGTAGCCCCAATACCTCCGGACAGGAACGGCGAGCAGTACTTC. Translation gives CASSVAPIPPDRNGEQYF.

The rearrangement joins TRBV2 to TRBJ2-3, with 7 bases that match TRBD2. The germline CDR1 and CDR2 sequences are SNHLY and FYNNEI. The CDR3 runs to 15 residues. Trimming took 10 bases from V and 1 from J; bases not matched to a gene: 11. In DNA form, the CDR3 reads TGTGCCATCCCTAAGGGGACTATTGGCACAGATACGCAGTATTTT. Its translation is CAIPKGTIGTDTQYF.

The rearrangement links TRBV6-5 to TRBJ1-4; 8 bases align to TRBD1. The germline CDR1 and CDR2 sequences are MNHEY and SVGAGI. V was pared by 6 bases and J by 8 bases, with 5 bases of the junction left unmatched. The CDR3 contains 13 residues. This CDR3 reads CASRTGVREKLFF. The CDR3 nucleotides read TGTGCCAGCAGGACAGGGGTACGAGAAAAACTGTTTTTT.

The rearrangement joins TRBV7-9 to TRBJ2-2; D remains unclear. Germline loops: CDR1 SEHNR, CDR2 FQNEAQ (reference sequence). The ends were cut back, 2 bases at V and 5 bases at J, with 15 bases in the middle. CDR3 size: 16 residues. CDR3 amino acids: CASSLLGNEETGELFF. CDR3 nucleotide sequence: TGTGCCAGCAGCTTACTCGGTAACGAGGAAACCGGGGAGCTGTTTTTT.

The chain recombines TRBV7-2 with TRBJ1-6; possibly TRBD1 for D (5 bases). Trimming shortened V by 4 bases and J by 8 bases, and 6 bases separated the two germline ends. Germline CDR1 reads SGHTA; CDR2 reads FQGNSA. This CDR3 contains 12 residues. CDR3 amino acids: CASSSRDSPLHF. Written as DNA, the CDR3 is TGTGCCAGCAGCTCCAGGGATTCACCCCTCCACTTT.

The J gene is TRBJ1-2, the V gene TRBV6-5, with TRBD1 matching 9 bases. This CDR3 has 12 residues. Germline CDR1 is MNHEY and CDR2 is SVGAGI. J was trimmed by 6 bases and V by 5 bases; bases with no gene match: 1. For the CDR3, the DNA is TGTGCCAGCAGTAGACAGGGGGATGGCTACACCTTC. Its protein is CASSRQGDGYTF.

The chain employs TRBV3-1 (or the pseudogene TRBV3-2) and TRBJ1-2, with 7 bases matching TRBD1. This CDR3 has 13 residues. V gave up 7 bases and J gave up 7 bases; unmatched junction bases: 9. In germline, CDR1 is LGHDT, CDR2 YNNKEL (reference sequence). The CDR3 spells CASTLTGALGYTF. CDR3 bases: TGTGCCAGCACCCTAACAGGGGCCCTTGGCTACACCTTC.

The V call is TRBV19, the J call TRBJ1-1; 7 positions match TRBD1. The CDR3 is made up of 16 amino acids. Germline V gene data show CDR1 as LNHDA and CDR2 as SQIVND (reference sequence). The V segment lost 1 base and the J segment 5 bases; nucleotides outside the gene matches: 10. DNA of the CDR3: TGTGCCAGTAGTATAGCGAGACAGGGTGGGAGGACTGAAGCTTTCTTT. Protein sequence: CASSIARQGGRTEAFF.

This chain links TRBV25-1 with TRBJ2-1; 10 nucleotides line up with TRBD2. V was pared by 7 bases and J by 6 bases, with 9 bases of the junction left unmatched. The CDR3 contains 15 residues. Germline CDR1 MGHDK, CDR2 SYGVNS. The CDR3: CASTAGLAESNEQFF. CDR3 nucleotides: TGTGCCAGCACTGCCGGACTAGCGGAATCCAATGAGCAGTTCTTC.

In nucleotides, the CDR3 is TGTGCCAGCAGCCAATGGACAGGGGGCATGTCTGGAAACACCATATATTTT. Translated, it gives CASSQWTGGMSGNTIYF. J is TRBJ1-3 and V is TRBV11-2, with TRBD1 matching 11 bases. This CDR3 is built from 17 residues. Trimming took 5 bases from V and 1 from J; bases not matched to a gene: 7. Per the germline V gene, CDR1 is SGHAT and CDR2 is FQNNGV. Filled out from reference TRBV11-2 and TRBJ1-3, the complete variable domain reads EAGVAQSPRYKIIEKRQSVAFWCNPISGHATLYWYQQILGQGPKLLIQFQNNGVVDDSQLPKDRFSAERLKGVDSTLKIQPAKLEDSAVYLCASSQWTGGMSGNTIYFGEGSWLTVV.

Written as DNA, the CDR3 is TGTGCCAGCAGTGAATCGACAGGACAGGGAAATGGGGACTATGGCTACACCTTC. Amino acid sequence: CASSESTGQGNGDYGYTF. The J gene is TRBJ1-2, the V gene TRBV25-1; 8 positions match TRBD1. The germline gives CDR1 MGHDK, CDR2 SYGVNS. The CDR3 runs 18 residues. The ends lost 1 base at V and 3 bases at J; junction bases unmatched: 13.

The genes are TRBV6-6 and TRBJ2-3; 8 nucleotides line up with TRBD2. V shed 5 bases and J 10 bases; nucleotides not matched to a gene: 20. The CDR3 has 17 residues. Germline CDR1 reads MNHNY; CDR2 reads SVGAGI (reference sequence). Here the CDR3 DNA reads TGTGCCAGCAGTCCCCCCTACCAGCGGGGGAGGGCTGGCGCGCAGTATTTT. Amino acids: CASSPPYQRGRAGAQYF.

This clone was observed a single time. The CDR3 DNA is TGCGCCAGCAGGAGGGTGTTATCACCCGGGTCCGGCTACACCTTC. Its translation: CASRRVLSPGSGYTF. This chain links TRBV4-1 with TRBJ1-2; D unclear. The CDR3 has 15 amino acids. Trimming took off 6 bases at V and 8 bases at J, with 22 bases between the two ends. Per germline, CDR1 MGHRA and CDR2 YSYEKL.

This chain connects TRBV2 to TRBJ2-1, with 7 bases lining up with TRBD2. V was pared by 1 base and J by 7 bases, with 7 bases of the junction left unmatched. This CDR3 contains 15 residues. Per germline, CDR1 SNHLY and CDR2 FYNNEI. CDR3 sequence: CASSEERGRVNEQFF. In DNA form, the CDR3 reads TGTGCCAGCAGTGAAGAGCGGGGTAGGGTAAATGAGCAGTTCTTC.